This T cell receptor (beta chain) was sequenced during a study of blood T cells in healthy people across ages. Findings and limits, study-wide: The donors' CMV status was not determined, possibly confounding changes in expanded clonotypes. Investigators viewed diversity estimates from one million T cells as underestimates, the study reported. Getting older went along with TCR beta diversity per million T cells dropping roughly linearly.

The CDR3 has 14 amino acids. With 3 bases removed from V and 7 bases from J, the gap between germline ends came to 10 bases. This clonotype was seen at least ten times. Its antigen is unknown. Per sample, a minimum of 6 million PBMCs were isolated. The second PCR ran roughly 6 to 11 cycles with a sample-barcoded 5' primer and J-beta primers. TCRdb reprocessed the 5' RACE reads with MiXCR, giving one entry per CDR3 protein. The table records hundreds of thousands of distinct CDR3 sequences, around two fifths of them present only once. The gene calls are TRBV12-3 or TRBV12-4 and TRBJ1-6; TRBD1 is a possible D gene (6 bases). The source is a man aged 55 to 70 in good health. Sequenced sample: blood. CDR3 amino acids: CASSFGQGNSPLHF. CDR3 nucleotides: TGTGCCAGCAGTTTCGGGCAGGGGAATTCACCCCTCCACTTT.